One T cell receptor beta chain is described in this entry. This sample was taken from a study of blood T cell repertoires in COVID-19. Sequencing was performed with immunoSEQ multiplex PCR; in TCRdb, only in-frame clones are kept and a portion is missing. The sample has almost 70,000 clones, 89% seen once. V lost 6 bases to trimming and J lost 0 bases, with 14 bases between them. CDR1 and CDR2 (germline): MDHEN, SYDVKM. CDR3 size: 15 residues. Material: peripheral blood. This TCR came from a woman aged 50 to 60 with active COVID-19. The V and J genes are TRBV28 and TRBJ2-5, with a tentative D call TRBD2 (5 bases). The CDR3 DNA reads TGTGCCAGCAGATTCGGGGTCATGTACCAAGAGACCCAGTACTTC. Translated: CASRFGVMYQETQYF.